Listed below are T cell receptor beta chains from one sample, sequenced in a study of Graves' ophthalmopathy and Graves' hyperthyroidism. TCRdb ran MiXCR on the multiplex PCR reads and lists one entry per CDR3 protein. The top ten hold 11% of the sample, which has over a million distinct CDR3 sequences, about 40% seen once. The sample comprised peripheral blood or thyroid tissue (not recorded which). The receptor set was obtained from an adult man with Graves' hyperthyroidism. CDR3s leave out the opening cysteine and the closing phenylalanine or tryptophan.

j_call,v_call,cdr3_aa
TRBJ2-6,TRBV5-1,ASSQELYRVTGANVLT
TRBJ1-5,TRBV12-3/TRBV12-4,ASSYGLTYQPQH
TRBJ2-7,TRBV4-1,ASAGGASSYEQY
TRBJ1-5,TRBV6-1,ASSRTGVGNQPQH
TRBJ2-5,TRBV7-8,ASRFGGALETQY
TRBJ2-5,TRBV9,ASSPTGASGQETQY
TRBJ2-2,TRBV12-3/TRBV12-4,ASSTRTPNTGELF
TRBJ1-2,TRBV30,ASPPGQGSEDGYT
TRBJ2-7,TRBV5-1,ASSLASSPSGEQY
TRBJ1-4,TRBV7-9,ASSLDTGEKLF
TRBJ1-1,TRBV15,ATSRASEGPRAEAF
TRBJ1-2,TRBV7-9,ASSRGQEENGYT
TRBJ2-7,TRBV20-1,SALSGRAGEQY
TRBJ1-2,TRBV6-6,ASSSGTGSYT
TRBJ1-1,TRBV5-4,ASSARDTEAF
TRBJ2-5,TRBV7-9,ASSPFGVTQETQY
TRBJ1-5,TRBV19,ASSVRALQGRPQH
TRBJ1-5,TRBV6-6,ASTPPWGDNQPQH
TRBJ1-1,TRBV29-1,SVATGLAYNEQF